This T cell receptor (beta chain) was sequenced during a study of regulatory and conventional T cells in RAG deficiency. The method was immunoSEQ multiplex PCR; TCRdb's version includes in-frame clones alone and lacks a portion of them. The sample holds 30,000 to 40,000 clones, approximately 91% seen once. The CDR3 is made up of 15 amino acids. The V gene end was trimmed by 1 base and the J gene end by 3 bases; junction bases not matched to a gene: 5. The V gene's germline CDR1 is MGHDK and CDR2 SYGVNS. These data also featured in a second study, about regulatory T cells. Turning to that study: The primer mix had 52 TRBV and 13 TRBJ primers. Skewed V and J usage and few unique V-J pairs marked patient repertoires, most in Tregs.

The TCR comes from a human donor in good health. Specimen: CD8+ T cells sorted from blood. The chain has TRBV25-1 and TRBJ2-5, with 7 bases lining up with TRBD1. This chain's CDR3 is CASSEWRGGKETQYF. Written as DNA, the CDR3 is TGTGCCAGCAGTGAATGGAGAGGGGGCAAAGAGACCCAGTACTTC. Full variable domain (missing parts from reference TRBV25-1 and TRBJ2-5): EADIYQTPRYLVIGTGKKITLECSQTMGHDKMYWYQQDPGMELHLIHYSYGVNSTEKGDLSSESTVSRIRTEHFPLTLESARPSHTSQYLCASSEWRGGKETQYFGPGTRLLVL.